This T cell receptor beta chain was obtained from a study of cytomegalovirus exposure and HLA in healthy donors. Study details: A later analysis reported the same platform for the 90 to 150 validation repertoires and the 666 first-cohort repertoires.

CDR3 length: 14 amino acids. Germline V gene sequence: CDR1 SEHNR, CDR2 FQNEAQ (reference sequence). The ends lost 2 bases at V and 14 bases at J; junction bases unmatched: 12. On this clone itself: Its antigen remains unknown.

General study findings and limits: Some TCR beta chains (about 180 of them) were listed as cytomegalovirus-associated.

Clones were sequenced by immunoSEQ multiplex PCR, and TCRdb holds only the in-frame ones, with some missing. The table includes around 240,000 clones, around 89% detected once. The sequencing sample was made of PBMCs. The V call is TRBV7-9, the J call TRBJ2-1; 7 bases map to TRBD2. The receptor was isolated from a young woman in good health and CMV-seronegative. The CDR3 DNA reads as TGTGCCAGCAGCTTACCATATAGGACTAGGGCAGAGTTCTTC. Protein: CASSLPYRTRAEFF.